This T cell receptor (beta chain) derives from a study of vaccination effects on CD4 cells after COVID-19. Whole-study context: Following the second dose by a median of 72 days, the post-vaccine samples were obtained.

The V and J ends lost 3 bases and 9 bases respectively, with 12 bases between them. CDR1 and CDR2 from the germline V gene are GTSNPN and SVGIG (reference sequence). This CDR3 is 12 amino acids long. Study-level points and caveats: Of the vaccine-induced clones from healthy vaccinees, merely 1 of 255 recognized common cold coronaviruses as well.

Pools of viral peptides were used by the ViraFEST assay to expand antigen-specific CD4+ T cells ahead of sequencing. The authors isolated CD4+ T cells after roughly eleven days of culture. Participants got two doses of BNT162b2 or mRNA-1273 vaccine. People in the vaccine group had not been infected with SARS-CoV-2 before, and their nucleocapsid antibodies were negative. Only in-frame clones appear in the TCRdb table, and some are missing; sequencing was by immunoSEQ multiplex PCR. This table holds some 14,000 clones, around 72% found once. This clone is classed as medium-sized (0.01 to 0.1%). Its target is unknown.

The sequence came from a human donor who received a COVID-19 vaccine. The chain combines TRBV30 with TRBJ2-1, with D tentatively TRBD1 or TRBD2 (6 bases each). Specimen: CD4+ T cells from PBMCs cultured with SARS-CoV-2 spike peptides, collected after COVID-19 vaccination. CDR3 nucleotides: TGTGCCTGGAGGAACAAGGGGGGTGAGCAGTTCTTC. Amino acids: CAWRNKGGEQFF.